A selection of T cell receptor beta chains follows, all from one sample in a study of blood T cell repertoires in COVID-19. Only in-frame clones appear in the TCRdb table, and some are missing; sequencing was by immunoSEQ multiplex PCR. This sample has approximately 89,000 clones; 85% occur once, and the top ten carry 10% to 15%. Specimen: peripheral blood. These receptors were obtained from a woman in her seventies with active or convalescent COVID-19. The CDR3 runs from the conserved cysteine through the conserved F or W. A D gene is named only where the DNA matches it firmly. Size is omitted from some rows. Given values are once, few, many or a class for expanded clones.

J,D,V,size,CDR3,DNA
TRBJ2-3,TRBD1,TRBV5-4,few,CASGDRQGLSTDTQYF,TGTGCCAGCGGCGACAGACAGGGCCTAAGCACAGATACGCAGTATTTT
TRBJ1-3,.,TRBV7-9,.,CASSLGGSSGNTIYF,TGTGCCAGCAGCTTAGGAGGGAGCTCTGGAAACACCATATATTTT
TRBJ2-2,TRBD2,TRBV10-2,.,CASRPSGPNTGELFF,TGCGCCAGCCGCCCTAGCGGGCCGAACACCGGGGAGCTGTTTTTT
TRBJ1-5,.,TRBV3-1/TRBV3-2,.,CASSQGGQNNQPQHF,TGTGCCAGCAGCCAAGGAGGACAGAACAATCAGCCCCAGCATTTT
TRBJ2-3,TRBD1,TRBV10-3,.,CAISESTGGSTDTQYF,TGTGCCATCAGTGAGTCGACAGGGGGTAGCACAGATACGCAGTATTTT
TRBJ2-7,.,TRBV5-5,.,CASSFDVRQAYEQYF,TGTGCCAGCAGCTTTGACGTTAGGCAGGCCTACGAGCAGTACTTC
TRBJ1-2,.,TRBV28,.,CASSYGAGYGYTF,TGTGCCAGCAGTTATGGGGCTGGCTATGGCTACACCTTC
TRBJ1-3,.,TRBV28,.,CASGGATQSSGNTIYF,TGTGCCAGCGGTGGGGCGACACAGAGCTCTGGAAACACCATATATTTT
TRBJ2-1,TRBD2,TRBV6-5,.,CASSYPSGGAREQFF,TGTGCCAGCAGTTACCCTAGCGGGGGGGCCAGGGAGCAGTTCTTC
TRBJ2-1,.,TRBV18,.,CASSPRGMAKNEQFF,TGTGCCAGCTCACCAAGGGGCATGGCGAAGAATGAGCAGTTCTTC
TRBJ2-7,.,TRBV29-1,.,CSAVRDSGYEQYF,TGCAGCGCCGTGAGGGACAGCGGGTACGAGCAGTACTTC
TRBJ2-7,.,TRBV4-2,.,CASSQGIGAYEQYF,TGTGCCAGCAGCCAAGGCATAGGGGCCTACGAGCAGTACTTC
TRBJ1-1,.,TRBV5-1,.,CASSQGTQVEAFF,TGCGCCAGCAGCCAGGGAACGCAAGTTGAAGCTTTCTTT
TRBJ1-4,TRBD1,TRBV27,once,CASSLNGGGDRGLNEKLFF,TGTGCCAGCAGTTTAAACGGTGGGGGCGACAGGGGCCTTAATGAAAAACTGTTTTTT
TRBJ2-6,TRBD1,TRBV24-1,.,CATSDSRDRGVLPGANVLTF,TGTGCCACCAGTGATTCCCGTGACAGGGGGGTCCTCCCTGGGGCCAACGTCCTGACTTTC
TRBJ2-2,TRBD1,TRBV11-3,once,CASSVDRVGELFF,TGTGCCAGCAGCGTTGACAGGGTCGGGGAGCTGTTTTTT
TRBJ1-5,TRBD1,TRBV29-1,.,CSVRGGGDNQPQHF,TGCAGCGTTAGAGGAGGGGGCGATAATCAGCCCCAGCATTTT
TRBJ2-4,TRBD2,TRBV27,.,CASSRTSGGAENIQYF,TGTGCCAGCAGTCGAACTAGCGGGGGGGCAGAAAACATTCAGTACTTC
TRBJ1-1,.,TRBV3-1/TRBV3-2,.,CASSQDWDTRNTEAFF,TGTGCCAGCAGCCAAGATTGGGACACCCGGAACACTGAAGCTTTCTTT
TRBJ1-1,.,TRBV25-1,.,CASKAASNTEAFF,TGTGCCAGCAAGGCGGCATCGAACACTGAAGCTTTCTTT
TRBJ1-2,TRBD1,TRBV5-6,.,CASRGTGRDYGYTF,TGTGCCAGCAGGGGGACAGGGCGCGACTATGGCTACACCTTC
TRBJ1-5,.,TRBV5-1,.,CASSLDRDQPQHF,TGCGCCAGCAGCTTGGACAGGGATCAGCCCCAGCATTTT
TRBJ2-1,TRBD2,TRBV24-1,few,CATSDPAGGSSYNEQFF,TGTGCCACCAGTGACCCAGCGGGGGGGAGCTCCTACAATGAGCAGTTCTTC
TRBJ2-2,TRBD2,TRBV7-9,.,CASSFGLAGTGELFF,TGTGCCAGCAGCTTCGGACTAGCGGGGACGGGGGAGCTGTTTTTT
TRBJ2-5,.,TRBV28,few,CASTRPGAAFFQETQYF,TGTGCCAGCACTCGTCCAGGGGCAGCCTTCTTCCAAGAGACCCAGTACTTC
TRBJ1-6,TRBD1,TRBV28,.,CASGSTGGSYNSPLHF,TGTGCCAGCGGCTCGACAGGGGGGTCCTATAATTCACCCCTCCACTTT
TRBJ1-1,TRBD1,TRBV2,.,CASRMQGENTEAFF,TGTGCCAGCAGGATGCAGGGGGAGAACACTGAAGCTTTCTTT
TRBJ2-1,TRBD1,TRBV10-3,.,CAISPGQGNNEQFF,TGTGCCATCAGTCCGGGACAGGGCAACAATGAGCAGTTCTTC
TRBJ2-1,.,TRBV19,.,CASSIGQGTSNEQFF,TGTGCCAGTAGTATCGGGCAGGGGACCTCCAATGAGCAGTTCTTC
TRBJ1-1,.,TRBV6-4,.,CARLWAAGLNTEAFF,TGTGCCCGTCTTTGGGCCGCCGGATTAAACACTGAAGCTTTCTTT
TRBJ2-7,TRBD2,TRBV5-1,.,CASSFGARGDEQYF,TGCGCCAGCAGCTTTGGGGCTCGGGGGGACGAGCAGTACTTC
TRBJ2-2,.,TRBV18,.,CASSEQVATGELFF,TGTGCCAGCTCGGAACAGGTTGCCACCGGGGAGCTGTTTTTT
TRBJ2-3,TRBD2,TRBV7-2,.,CASSLAGRGGKDTQYF,TGTGCCAGCAGCTTAGCGGGACGGGGGGGCAAAGATACGCAGTATTTT
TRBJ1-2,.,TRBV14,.,CASSQVIGAGYTF,TGTGCCAGCAGCCAAGTTATAGGAGCAGGCTACACCTTC
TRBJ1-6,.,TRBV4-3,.,CASSQEWQTSSYNSPLHF,TGCGCCAGCAGCCAAGAATGGCAAACTAGCTCCTATAATTCACCCCTCCACTTT
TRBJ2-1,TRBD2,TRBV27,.,CASSLVAGVRNEQFF,TGTGCCAGCAGTTTAGTGGCGGGGGTCAGAAATGAGCAGTTCTTC